These 32 T cell receptor beta chains share one sample of origin, sequenced in a study of CD8+CD57+ T cells in acquired aplastic anemia. TCR beta VDJ and CDR3 profiling used genomic DNA as template. Each CDR3 protein gets one entry after TCRdb re-called the reads with MiXCR. The table records about 42,000 distinct CDR3 sequences, around 63% of them present only once. The specimen sequenced was sorted CD4+, CD8+, or CD8+CD57+ T cells (not recorded which) from PBMCs. These receptors were taken from a human donor in good health, serving as a control.

The CDR3 DNA is TGTGCCGAACAGGGGCACACTGAAGCTTTCTTT. Protein product: CAEQGHTEAFF. V and J are TRBV19 and TRBJ1-1; 7 bases agree with TRBD1. The CDR3 extends over 11 amino acids. The trim removed 11 bases at V and 3 bases at J, leaving 3 bases unmatched. Germline V gene lookup returns CDR1 LNHDA and CDR2 SQIVND (reference sequence).

V is TRBV25-1 and J is TRBJ1-2, with 10 positions matching TRBD1. The J segment lost 8 bases and the V segment lost 1 base, leaving 16 bases of the junction unmatched. Germline values: CDR1 MGHDK, CDR2 SYGVNS. The CDR3 consists of 18 residues. CDR3 DNA sequence: TGTGCCAGCAGTGAATTCGGGACAGGGGCATACTTTCTCGGGGGCTACACCTTC. It codes for CASSEFGTGAYFLGGYTF.

This clonotype is medium-sized (0.01 to 0.1%) within its sample. This chain joins TRBV19 and TRBJ2-1, with TRBD2 as a possible D gene (6 bases). Germline V gene lookup returns CDR1 LNHDA and CDR2 SQIVND (reference sequence). The V end was cut by 4 bases, the J end by 1 base, with 8 bases between. The CDR3 is 14 residues long. CDR3 sequence: CASSTAGSYNEQFF. The CDR3 DNA reads as TGTGCCAGTAGTACGGCGGGGTCCTACAATGAGCAGTTCTTC.

The gene calls are TRBV20-1 and TRBJ2-7, with 12 positions matching TRBD1. Losses at the gene ends were 0 bases for V and 3 bases for J; bases not matched to a gene: 6. Germline CDR1 DFQATT, CDR2 SNEGSKA (reference sequence). This CDR3 is built from 16 residues. CDR3 region: CSAREDGTGGVYEQYF. The CDR3 DNA is TGCAGTGCTAGAGAGGATGGGACAGGGGGCGTCTACGAGCAGTACTTC.

The chain links TRBV29-1 to TRBJ1-2, with D tentatively TRBD1 (5 bases). The V gene lost 8 bases and the J gene lost 5 bases, with 12 bases spanning the gap. Germline assignment: CDR1 SQVTM and CDR2 ANQGSEA. This CDR3 region has 11 residues. CDR3 in amino acids: CSSAGRYGYTF. Here the CDR3 DNA reads TGCAGCAGCGCAGGGAGGTATGGCTACACCTTC.

The table lists this clonotype with a count of one. The chain uses TRBV7-2 and TRBJ2-7; D gene unclear. V shed 2 bases and J shed 2 bases, with 7 bases lying between them. The CDR3 loop spans 13 amino acids. The germline V gene encodes CDR1 SGHTA and CDR2 FQGNSA. DNA of the CDR3: TGTGCCAGCAGCTTATATCTAGCCTACGAGCAGTACTTC. Translated, it gives CASSLYLAYEQYF. The full variable domain, with the rest looked up from reference TRBV7-2 and TRBJ2-7, is GAGVSQSPSNKVTEKGKDVELRCDPISGHTALYWYRQSLGQGLEFLIYFQGNSAPDKSGLPSDRFSAERTGGSVSTLTIQRTQQEDSAVYLCASSLYLAYEQYFGPGTRLTVT.

There are a few counts of this clonotype. This sequence joins TRBV7-9 and TRBJ1-1; D is ambiguous. The CDR3 runs 12 residues. Germline V gene lookup returns CDR1 SEHNR and CDR2 FQNEAQ (reference sequence). Trimming left V 7 bases short and J 0 bases short, with 6 bases between. The CDR3 sequence is CASIGMNTEAFF. The CDR3 DNA follows: TGTGCCAGCATCGGAATGAACACTGAAGCTTTCTTT.

This chain uses TRBV25-1 with TRBJ2-7, with 8 bases fitting TRBD1. The germline V gene encodes CDR1 MGHDK and CDR2 SYGVNS. This CDR3 has 15 residues. Germline trimming cut 3 bases from V and 3 bases from J; bases unmatched to any gene: 7. The DNA of the CDR3 is TGTGCCAGCAGTGACCCCGGTGGACAGGGCTACGAGCAGTACTTC. Translated, it gives CASSDPGGQGYEQYF.

The chain links TRBV7-4 to TRBJ2-5, with 7 nucleotides matching TRBD1. The CDR3 runs to 16 residues. J was trimmed by 4 bases and V by 2 bases; bases with no gene match: 10. Germline V gene lookup returns CDR1 SGHVT and CDR2 SQSDAQ. The CDR3 here is CASSLRLRDRRETQYF. The CDR3 bases are TGTGCCAGCAGCTTAAGGCTCCGGGACAGAAGAGAGACCCAGTACTTC.

This clonotype was recorded many times. DNA of the CDR3: TGTGCCAGCAGCCAAGGGGGGACTAGCACAGATACGCAGTATTTT. Translating it yields CASSQGGTSTDTQYF. This chain joins TRBV14 and TRBJ2-3; weak D call: TRBD2 (6 bases). The length of the CDR3 is 15 residues. The V end lost 1 base, the J end lost 0 bases, and 8 bases lay between the germline ends. Germline-derived CDR1 and CDR2 are SGHDN and FVKESK.

V usage is TRBV7-3 and J usage is TRBJ1-5; D unclear. Trimming shortened V by 3 bases and J by 7 bases, and 10 bases separated the two germline ends. Germline V gives CDR1 SGHTA, CDR2 FQGTGA. CDR3 length: 13 residues. CDR3: CASSFGVGQPQHF. In nucleotides, the CDR3 is TGTGCCAGCAGCTTCGGGGTTGGCCAGCCCCAGCATTTT.

This sequence joins TRBV10-3 and TRBJ2-3; TRBD1 agrees at 9 bases. Unmatched junction bases numbered 6, after V lost 6 bases and J lost 5 bases. Germline CDR1 and CDR2: ENHRY and SYGVKD. The CDR3 has 14 amino acids. CDR3 loop: CAIRTGQGGDTQYF. CDR3 nucleotides: TGTGCCATCAGAACGGGACAGGGTGGAGATACGCAGTATTTT.

This clonotype turned up a few times. The chain has TRBV19 and TRBJ1-2; TRBD1 aligns across 7 bases. This CDR3 region has 15 residues. The germline gives CDR1 LNHDA, CDR2 SQIVND (reference sequence). The V gene end was trimmed by 5 bases and the J gene end by 5 bases; junction bases not matched to a gene: 11. CDR3 in amino acids: CASSGPGQRGYGYTF. CDR3 coding DNA: TGTGCCAGTAGTGGGCCGGGACAGAGGGGGTATGGCTACACCTTC.

The rearrangement links TRBV11-2 to TRBJ2-7; the D gene is possibly TRBD2 (5 bases). In germline, CDR1 is SGHAT, CDR2 FQNNGV. Trimming removed 3 bases from V and 0 bases from J, with 12 bases in between. CDR3 size: 15 residues. The CDR3 DNA reads as TGTGCCAGCAGCTTGGTAGCGACCAGCTCCTACGAGCAGTACTTC. Translating it yields CASSLVATSSYEQYF. Complete variable domain (other parts from reference TRBV11-2 and TRBJ2-7): EAGVAQSPRYKIIEKRQSVAFWCNPISGHATLYWYQQILGQGPKLLIQFQNNGVVDDSQLPKDRFSAERLKGVDSTLKIQPAKLEDSAVYLCASSLVATSSYEQYFGPGTRLTVT.

This clonotype appeared a few times. V usage is TRBV28 and J usage is TRBJ2-5; 9 nucleotides agree with TRBD1. Germline V gene sequence: CDR1 MDHEN, CDR2 SYDVKM. V lost 6 bases, J lost 0 bases, and 14 bases stayed unmatched. The CDR3 spans 18 residues. CDR3 nucleotide sequence: TGTGCCAGCAGCAGACCTCCGTCCGGGACAGGGCACCAAGAGACCCAGTACTTC. Protein: CASSRPPSGTGHQETQYF. Drawing the rest from reference TRBV28 and TRBJ2-5, the complete variable domain is DVKVTQSSRYLVKRTGEKVFLECVQDMDHENMFWYRQDPGLGLRLIYFSYDVKMKEKGDIPEGYSVSREKKERFSLILESASTNQTSMYLCASSRPPSGTGHQETQYFGPGTRLLVL.

The chain recombines TRBV10-3 with TRBJ2-2; D possibly corresponds to TRBD1 (6 bases). This CDR3 has 15 residues. The germline V gene has CDR1 ENHRY and CDR2 SYGVKD. Trimming left V 3 bases short and J 0 bases short, with 8 bases between. As DNA, the CDR3 is TGTGCCATCAGTGATTGGACAGCGAACACCGGGGAGCTGTTTTTT. Its protein product is CAISDWTANTGELFF.

The chain recombines TRBV2 with TRBJ2-7; the match to TRBD1 covers 8 bases. Trimming at V came to 3 bases and at J to 4 bases, leaving 8 bases not matched to a gene. Looked up from germline, CDR1 is SNHLY and CDR2 is FYNNEI. The CDR3 sequence is 15 residues long. CDR3 in DNA: TGTGCCAGCAGTGACCCACAGGGGGGTATTTACGAGCAGTACTTC. Protein sequence: CASSDPQGGIYEQYF.

V and J are TRBV19 and TRBJ1-3; D gene uncertain. Germline CDR1 reads LNHDA; CDR2 reads SQIVND (reference sequence). V was pared by 9 bases and J by 4 bases, with 13 bases between. The CDR3 totals 13 residues. CDR3 protein: CASAHLQGNTIYF. DNA of the CDR3: TGTGCCAGCGCCCATTTGCAGGGAAACACCATATATTTT.

This chain links TRBV29-1 with TRBJ2-2; D gene uncertain. V was trimmed by 0 bases and J by 2 bases, leaving 13 bases between them. The CDR3 covers 16 residues. From germline, CDR1 is SQVTM and CDR2 ANQGSEA. DNA for the CDR3: TGCAGCGTTGAAGACTGGGGTCCTGGAAACACCGGGGAGCTGTTTTTT. It encodes CSVEDWGPGNTGELFF.

The chain has TRBV19 and TRBJ2-3, with D tentatively TRBD2 (5 bases). Germline V gene data show CDR1 as LNHDA and CDR2 as SQIVND (reference sequence). This CDR3 comprises 11 residues. V was shortened by 9 bases and J by 6 bases, with 10 bases between the two germline ends. The CDR3 DNA reads TGTGCCAGCGGGGATTGGGATACGCAGTATTTT. It codes for CASGDWDTQYF.

The chain links TRBV2 to TRBJ2-1; the match to TRBD2 covers 13 bases. The germline CDR1 and CDR2 sequences are SNHLY and FYNNEI. The CDR3 length is 16 residues. V shed 5 bases, J shed 7 bases, and the junction held 8 bases outside the gene matches. The CDR3 sequence: CASSYRTSGRENEQFF. In DNA form, the CDR3 reads TGTGCCAGCAGTTATCGGACTAGCGGGAGAGAAAATGAGCAGTTCTTC.

CDR3 nucleotide sequence: TGTGCCACCAGCAGAGATCTAGCAGGGGATCTCTCCTACGAGCAGTACTTC. Its protein is CATSRDLAGDLSYEQYF. The rearrangement joins TRBV15 to TRBJ2-7; maybe TRBD1 (6 bases). From germline, CDR1 is LNHNV and CDR2 YYDKDF (reference sequence). The CDR3 length is 17 residues. With 0 bases removed from V and 0 bases from J, the gap between germline ends came to 15 bases.

This clonotype has ten or more counts. The chain has TRBV6-1 and TRBJ2-5, with 7 bases lining up with TRBD1. Trimming removed 5 bases from V and 1 base from J; junction bases left unmatched: 4. The germline gives CDR1 MNHNS, CDR2 SASEGT. The CDR3 is 14 residues long. CDR3 bases: TGTGCCAGCAGTCTCGGACAGGTCCAAGAGACCCAGTACTTC. Translation gives CASSLGQVQETQYF.

The chain combines TRBV19 with TRBJ2-1, with TRBD1 matching 7 bases. CDR3 length: 13 amino acids. The junction had 8 bases not matched to a gene; V was cut back by 10 bases and J by 5 bases. The germline V gene has CDR1 LNHDA and CDR2 SQIVND (reference sequence). In DNA form, the CDR3 reads TGTGCCACTCTTAGGGACAGCCACAATGAGCAGTTCTTC. As protein: CATLRDSHNEQFF.

The genes are TRBV12-3 or TRBV12-4 and TRBJ1-1, with a tentative D call TRBD1 (5 bases). The CDR3 length is 11 residues. The CDR3 is CAGTGGTEAFF. CDR3 DNA sequence: TGTGCTGGGACGGGAGGTACTGAAGCTTTCTTT.

The chain is built from TRBV2 and TRBJ2-1, with D unresolved. Trimming removed 6 bases from V and 0 bases from J, with 12 bases in between. The CDR3 covers 15 residues. Germline lookup yields CDR1 SNHLY and CDR2 FYNNEI. The CDR3 coding sequence is TGTGCCAGCAGCGCTCGCTTCAGCTCCTACAATGAGCAGTTCTTC. This codes for CASSARFSSYNEQFF.

The chain recombines TRBV10-2 with TRBJ1-1; the D is unclear. Trimming left V 6 bases short and J 1 base short, with 9 bases between. The CDR3 extends over 13 amino acids. CDR1 is WSHSY, CDR2 SAAADI, per germline. The chain's CDR3 is CASREGANTEAFF. CDR3 in DNA: TGCGCCAGCAGGGAGGGCGCGAACACTGAAGCTTTCTTT.

The chain uses TRBV10-3 and TRBJ2-7; 9 bases are a match to TRBD1. V was clipped by 6 bases and J by 2 bases; unmatched bases: 5. CDR1 and CDR2 (germline): ENHRY, SYGVKD. The CDR3 runs 14 residues. The CDR3 region is CAISRQGGAYEQYF. DNA for the CDR3: TGTGCCATCAGCCGACAGGGGGGGGCCTACGAGCAGTACTTC.

This clonotype has a count of ten or more. The chain carries TRBV9 and TRBJ1-2; possible D gene TRBD1, 6 bases. V gave up 0 bases and J gave up 5 bases, with 23 bases separating them. This CDR3 is 18 amino acids long. Germline values: CDR1 SGDLS, CDR2 YYNGEE. CDR3 amino acids: CASSVDREDSWLGYGYTF. CDR3 bases: TGTGCCAGCAGCGTAGACAGGGAGGACAGTTGGCTTGGGTATGGCTACACCTTC.

This sequence joins TRBV12-3 or TRBV12-4 and TRBJ1-1; D gene unclear. V was trimmed by 1 base and J by 1 base, leaving 4 bases between them. This CDR3 has 13 amino acids. Here the CDR3 reads CASSLGANTEAFF. The CDR3 bases are TGTGCCAGCAGTTTAGGGGCGAACACTGAAGCTTTCTTT.

This clonotype occurred many times. V gene TRBV20-1 combines with J gene TRBJ2-5; 9 bases are shared with TRBD2. The germline V gene encodes CDR1 DFQATT and CDR2 SNEGSKA (reference sequence). The CDR3 is 16 amino acids. V lost 2 bases and J lost 1; bases outside the gene matches: 8. CDR3 sequence: CSARKSSGAVQETQYF. The CDR3 nucleotides are TGCAGTGCTAGAAAATCTAGCGGGGCAGTCCAAGAGACCCAGTACTTC.

The V gene is TRBV2, the J gene TRBJ1-6; 8 bases line up with TRBD1. Germline V gene lookup returns CDR1 SNHLY and CDR2 FYNNEI. The V gene end was trimmed by 3 bases and the J gene end by 4 bases; junction bases not matched to a gene: 8. This CDR3 contains 17 residues. Here the CDR3 DNA reads TGTGCCAGCAGTGAGGGTCAGACAGGGGTTTATAATTCACCCCTCCACTTT. Its translation: CASSEGQTGVYNSPLHF.